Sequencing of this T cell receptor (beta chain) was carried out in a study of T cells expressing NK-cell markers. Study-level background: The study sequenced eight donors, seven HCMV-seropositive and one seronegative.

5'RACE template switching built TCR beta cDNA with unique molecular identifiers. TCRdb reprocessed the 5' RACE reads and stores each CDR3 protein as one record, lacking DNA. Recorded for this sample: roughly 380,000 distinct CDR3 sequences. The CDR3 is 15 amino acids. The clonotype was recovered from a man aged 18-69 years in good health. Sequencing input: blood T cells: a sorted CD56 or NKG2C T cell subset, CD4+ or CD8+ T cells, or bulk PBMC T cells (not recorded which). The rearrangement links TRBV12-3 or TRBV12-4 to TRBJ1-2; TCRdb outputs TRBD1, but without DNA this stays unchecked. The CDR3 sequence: CASSLSGAGARGYTF.